The following is a TCR beta chain sequence with its context. It lacks a known antigen. Base-call qualities are not available, and no considerably larger clone is one nucleotide away. The entry originates in a study of control samples from healthy donors and cancer patients (TCRdb year 2020). The receptor library was made with the immunoSEQ multiplex PCR assay. TCRdb re-hosts the immuneACCESS table, in-frame sequences only. Its copies lack some clones; in the studies checked, an unresolved V gene accounts for under half of them, and the cause for the rest is not known. The sample contains about 170,000 clones, 90% to 95% of them found a single time. The ten largest account for around 1.3% of the sample. Inclusive of the bounding cysteine and phenylalanine, the CDR3 is 15 residues long. CDR3 DNA is the only sequence kept; it has 45 bases, read in frame from the first base. Relative to germline, V is missing 0 bases and J is missing 3 bases, with 3 bases of the junction outside any gene match. As encoded in the germline V gene, CDR1 is SGDLS while CDR2 is YYNGEE.

This TCR was sampled from a woman aged 18 to 35 in good health. Source material: blood. This chain is built from TRBV9 and TRBJ2-1; 7 of the junction bases match TRBD2. The nucleotide sequence is TGTGCCAGCAGCGTAGGGGAGGGTCACTACAATGAGCAGTTCTTC. It translates as CASSVGEGHYNEQFF.